A single sample is the source of the 17 T cell receptor beta chains below, sequenced in a study of cytomegalovirus exposure and HLA in healthy donors. Use of 60 Vbeta and 13 Jbeta primers characterized the PCR. Here immunoSEQ multiplex PCR was the method, and the copy in TCRdb shows in-frame clones only, minus some. In the table there are over 150,000 clones, more than 65% of which are singletons. Sequencing was carried out using PBMCs. These receptor sequences come from a young woman in good health and CMV-seropositive.

This chain connects TRBV6-5 to TRBJ1-1, with D possibly being TRBD1 (6 bases). CDR3 length equals 14 residues. Per germline, CDR1 MNHEY and CDR2 SVGAGI. The V gene lost 6 bases and the J gene lost 1 base, with 12 bases spanning the gap. This chain's CDR3 is CASREGGENTEAFF. As DNA, the CDR3 is TGTGCCAGCAGGGAAGGGGGTGAGAACACTGAAGCTTTCTTT.

The V call is TRBV27, the J call TRBJ2-3; 8 nucleotides align to TRBD2. Germline CDR1 MNHEY, CDR2 SMNVEV (reference sequence). The trim removed 2 bases at V and 6 bases at J, leaving 7 bases unmatched. The CDR3 consists of 15 residues. CDR3 region: CASSLTGGPVDTQYF. The CDR3 nucleotides read TGTGCCAGCAGTTTAACGGGAGGGCCGGTCGATACGCAGTATTTT.

V and J are TRBV5-5 and TRBJ2-7; the match to TRBD1 covers 8 bases. Looked up from germline, CDR1 is SGHKS and CDR2 is YYEKEE (reference sequence). The CDR3 consists of 15 residues. The trim removed 3 bases at V and 0 bases at J, leaving 5 bases unmatched. The CDR3 reads CASSYGQGASYEQYF. Here the CDR3 DNA reads TGTGCCAGCAGCTACGGACAGGGAGCCTCCTACGAGCAGTACTTC.

The gene calls are TRBV5-1 and TRBJ2-3; TRBD2 agrees at 8 bases. Germline lookup yields CDR1 SGHRS and CDR2 YFSETQ. Trimming at V came to 4 bases and at J to 2 bases, leaving 6 bases not matched to a gene. This CDR3 spans 15 amino acids. CDR3 sequence reads: CASSRTSGHTDTQYF. In nucleotides, the CDR3 is TGCGCCAGCAGCCGCACTAGCGGCCACACAGATACGCAGTATTTT. Complete variable domain (other parts from reference TRBV5-1 and TRBJ2-3): KAGVTQTPRYLIKTRGQQVTLSCSPISGHRSVSWYQQTPGQGLQFLFEYFSETQRNKGNFPGRFSGRQFSNSRSEMNVSTLELGDSALYLCASSRTSGHTDTQYFGPGTRLTVL.

The V gene is TRBV6-5, the J gene TRBJ1-4, with 9 bases that match TRBD1. The CDR3 has 14 residues. With 7 bases clipped from V and 7 bases from J, the junction kept 7 bases outside the gene matches. Germline CDR1 and CDR2: MNHEY and SVGAGI. CDR3 nucleotides: TGTGCCAGCAAACAGGGGGCGACGGGTGAAAAACTGTTTTTT. This codes for CASKQGATGEKLFF.

The J gene is TRBJ2-1, the V gene TRBV12-5, with TRBD1 matching over 7 bases. V dropped 7 bases and J dropped 8; count of bases not matched to a gene: 8. Germline loops: CDR1 LGHNT, CDR2 FRNRAP. CDR3 length equals 13 residues. The CDR3 region is CASAPQGSYEQFF. CDR3 in DNA: TGTGCTAGTGCTCCACAGGGGAGCTATGAGCAGTTCTTC.

J is TRBJ2-7 and V is TRBV11-2, with TRBD1 identical over 10 bases. The CDR3 spans 15 residues. CDR1 is SGHAT, CDR2 FQNNGV, per germline. V dropped 5 bases and J dropped 5; count of bases not matched to a gene: 9. The CDR3 is CASSPHPGQGNEQYF. In nucleotides, the CDR3 is TGTGCCAGCAGCCCCCACCCGGGACAGGGGAACGAGCAGTACTTC.

This clone was detected once. The chain employs TRBV5-1 and TRBJ2-1; 12 bases match TRBD2. This CDR3 has 16 amino acids. Germline V gene sequence: CDR1 SGHRS, CDR2 YFSETQ. The V segment lost 3 bases and the J segment 7 bases; nucleotides outside the gene matches: 8. The CDR3 nucleotides are TGCGCCAGCAGCTCCCAAGGACTAGCGGGGCCAAATGAGCAGTTCTTC. Translation: CASSSQGLAGPNEQFF.

J is TRBJ2-3 and V is TRBV27; TRBD1 agrees at 10 bases. Looked up from germline, CDR1 is MNHEY and CDR2 is SMNVEV (reference sequence). J was trimmed by 6 bases and V by 6 bases; bases with no gene match: 3. CDR3 length equals 13 residues. In DNA, the CDR3 is TGTGCCAGCAGCCCGGACAGGGGGGATACGCAGTATTTT. It yields the protein CASSPDRGDTQYF.

This chain links TRBV5-7 with TRBJ2-2, with a possible D match to TRBD1 (7 bases). TRBV5-7 carries the ORF label, with uncertain function. This CDR3 region has 16 residues. V was cut by 0 bases and J by 5 bases, with 14 bases left in between. The DNA for the CDR3 is TGTGCCAGCAGCTTGGATCTTCAGGGGGGAACCGGGGAGCTGTTTTTT. Translation: CASSLDLQGGTGELFF.

V and J are TRBV6-4 and TRBJ2-3; a possible D gene is TRBD2 (5 bases). The V end lost 6 bases, the J end lost 0 bases, and 13 bases lay between the germline ends. CDR1 is MRHNA, CDR2 SNTAGT, per germline. The CDR3 has 15 residues. The CDR3 loop is CASRGGGSSTDTQYF. The CDR3 DNA sequence: TGTGCCAGCAGGGGCGGAGGCTCTAGCACAGATACGCAGTATTTT.

The chain links TRBV29-1 to TRBJ2-1; 8 bases are a match to TRBD2. Germline lookup yields CDR1 SQVTM and CDR2 ANQGSEA. J gave up 5 bases and V 4 bases, and 1 base lay outside the gene matches. The CDR3 is 12 amino acids. DNA of the CDR3: TGCAGCGTTGTACTAGCGGACAATGAGCAGTTCTTC. It encodes CSVVLADNEQFF.

This clone was seen more than once but under ten times. This rearrangement joins TRBV7-8 to TRBJ2-7; D call uncertain. The CDR3 loop spans 13 amino acids. Germline values: CDR1 SGHVS, CDR2 FQNEAQ. V lost 2 bases and J lost 1, with 6 bases in between. CDR3 sequence: CASSLHTSYEQYF. The CDR3 DNA follows: TGTGCCAGCAGCTTACATACTTCCTACGAGCAGTACTTC.

This clone was seen only a few times. The J gene is TRBJ1-2, the V gene TRBV5-5; no clear D. Germline CDR1 and CDR2: SGHKS and YYEKEE (reference sequence). Trimming stripped 5 bases from V and 4 bases from J, with 18 bases between. The CDR3 covers 15 residues. The CDR3 reads CASSPGLKAGYGYTF. The DNA for the CDR3 is TGTGCCAGCAGTCCGGGATTAAAGGCAGGCTATGGCTACACCTTC.

This clone occurred once. The chain couples TRBV29-1 to TRBJ2-5; 14 positions match TRBD2. There are 17 residues in the CDR3. Germline CDR1 is SQVTM and CDR2 is ANQGSEA. V shed 6 bases, J shed 2 bases, and the junction held 11 bases outside the gene matches. In DNA form, the CDR3 reads TGCAGCGTGGGGACTAGCGGGAGTAGTTTTAGGCAAGAGACCCAGTACTTC. Its protein is CSVGTSGSSFRQETQYF.

The genes are TRBV18 and TRBJ2-4; 7 bases are a match to TRBD1. This CDR3 comprises 16 residues. V gave up 3 bases and J gave up 8 bases; unmatched junction bases: 13. Germline-derived CDR1 and CDR2 are KGHSH and LQKENI. CDR3 nucleotides: TGTGCCAGCTCACCTAGGGCAGGGGGAGTCAATGACATTCAGTACTTC. Its translation is CASSPRAGGVNDIQYF. The entire variable domain, with the rest obtained from reference TRBV18 and TRBJ2-4, is as follows: NAGVMQNPRHLVRRRGQEARLRCSPMKGHSHVYWYRQLPEEGLKFMVYLQKENIIDESGMPKERFSAEFPKEGPSILRIQQVVRGDSAAYFCASSPRAGGVNDIQYFGAGTRLSVL.

The chain couples TRBV11-2 to TRBJ2-7; 7 bases line up with TRBD1. In germline, CDR1 is SGHAT, CDR2 FQNNGV. The CDR3 contains 15 residues. V shed 1 base, J shed 3 bases, and the junction held 6 bases outside the gene matches. The CDR3 bases are TGTGCCAGCAGCTTAGGTGGGACAGAAGGCTACGAGCAGTACTTC. This translates into CASSLGGTEGYEQYF.